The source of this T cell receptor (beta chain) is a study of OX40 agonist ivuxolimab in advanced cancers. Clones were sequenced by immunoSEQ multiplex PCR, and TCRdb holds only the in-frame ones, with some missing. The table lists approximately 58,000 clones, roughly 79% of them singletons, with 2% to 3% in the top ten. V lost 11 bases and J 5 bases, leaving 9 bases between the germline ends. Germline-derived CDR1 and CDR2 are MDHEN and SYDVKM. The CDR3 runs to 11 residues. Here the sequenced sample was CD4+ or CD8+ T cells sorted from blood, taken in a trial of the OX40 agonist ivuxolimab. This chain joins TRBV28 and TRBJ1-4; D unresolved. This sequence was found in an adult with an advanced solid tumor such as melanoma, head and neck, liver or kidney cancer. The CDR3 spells CAGLLNEKLFF. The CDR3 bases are TGTGCCGGACTTCTCAATGAAAAACTGTTTTTT.